This TCR beta chain emerged from a study of T cells after yellow fever vaccination. For the study at large: Fractions low in cell number were prepared with SMART-Seq v4 Ultra Low Input.

In this sample, this clonotype turned up a few times. Antigen specificity is unknown. General study results and limits: Some clonotypes were seen in both the CD4 and the CD8 compartments. These made up a small share and likely arose from convergent recombination. Bulk-population clonotypes that are abundant could appear as contaminants in FACS-sorted repertoires. Post-booster repertoires again held most primary-vaccination clones (roughly 96% CD4, approximately 90% CD8).

From the 5' RACE reads, TCRdb called clonotypes with MiXCR, one entry per CDR3 protein. This table has some 400,000 distinct CDR3 sequences, over 5% appearing once. V was pared by 0 bases and J by 4 bases, with 9 bases between. CDR1 and CDR2 (germline): KGHSH, LQKENI. The CDR3 extends over 14 amino acids. The receptor was isolated from a man aged 30 to 39 who received the YFV17D yellow fever vaccine. The material was PBMCs, obtained 5 days after the yellow fever booster vaccination. The chain carries TRBV18 and TRBJ2-5; D is undetermined. CDR3 coding DNA: TGTGCCAGCTCACCACCGACAACCCCAGAGACCCAGTACTTC. It encodes CASSPPTTPETQYF.